The 11 T cell receptor beta chains listed next were all sequenced from one sample in a study of T cell repertoires in cytomegalovirus infection. In TCRdb, the reads were re-called with MiXCR into one record per CDR3 protein. Among more than 95,000 distinct CDR3 sequences listed, around 32% were seen once. No antigen has been assigned to these receptors. The material sequenced was CD8+ T cells from cultured PBMCs, taken from culture after CMV antigen stimulation. These receptors were taken from a human donor in good health (CMV status not recorded). Some clones in this sample may be carry-over from other donors' samples.

This clonotype has only a few counts. The chain is built from TRBV12-3 or TRBV12-4 and TRBJ1-1; no clear D. V was cut by 6 bases and J by 7 bases, with 12 bases left in between. This CDR3 spans 12 amino acids. The CDR3 DNA sequence: TGTGCCAGCAGCATCAACTACCATGAAGCTTTCTTT. Translation: CASSINYHEAFF.

A few counts support this clonotype. This chain links TRBV12-3 or TRBV12-4 with TRBJ1-5; weak D call: TRBD1 (5 bases). Trimming shortened V by 4 bases and J by 2 bases, and 9 bases separated the two germline ends. CDR3 length: 14 residues. The chain's CDR3 is CASSWGAGNQPQHF. The CDR3 bases are TGTGCCAGCAGTTGGGGCGCGGGCAATCAGCCCCAGCATTTT.

This clonotype showed up many times. The rearrangement uses TRBV7-2 and TRBJ1-4; a possible D gene is TRBD1 (5 bases). The CDR3 consists of 18 residues. V lost 1 base, J lost 2 bases, and 17 bases lay in between. Germline loops: CDR1 SGHTA, CDR2 FQGNSA. This CDR3 is CASSLVRGGRSTNEKLFF. The DNA for the CDR3 is TGTGCCAGCAGCTTAGTTAGGGGTGGGAGATCCACTAATGAAAAACTGTTTTTT.

As to this clonotype: It may be a read error: a sequence one base away is much more abundant. This chain joins TRBV7-6 and TRBJ2-1; 9 nucleotides agree with TRBD2. The CDR3 contains 18 residues. Germline CDR1 reads SGHVS; CDR2 reads FNYEAQ. V lost 5 bases to trimming and J lost 8 bases; unmatched junction nucleotides: 19. The DNA for the CDR3 is TGTGCCAGCAGCCCAGACGCAGCCGGGACTAGCAGGGTCCATGAGCAGTTCTTC. Translation: CASSPDAAGTSRVHEQFF.

The rearrangement links TRBV5-6 to TRBJ1-1, with 8 bases identical to TRBD1. The CDR3 is made up of 15 amino acids. After removal of 4 bases from V and 5 bases from J, the junction contained 10 bases not matched to a gene. Germline loops: CDR1 SGHDT, CDR2 YYEEEE. The CDR3 bases are TGTGCCAGCAGCCTGACAGGGGTGACGTGGACTGAAGCTTTCTTT. Translated: CASSLTGVTWTEAFF.

The sample holds one count of this clonotype. V usage is TRBV4-2 and J usage is TRBJ2-7; the match to TRBD1 covers 8 bases. This CDR3 contains 14 residues. Germline lookup yields CDR1 LGHNA and CDR2 YNFKEQ. The trim removed 4 bases at V and 7 bases at J, leaving 9 bases unmatched. In nucleotides, the CDR3 is TGTGCCAGCAGCCGAAACCAGGGGGCGGCGGAGCAGTACTTC. It translates to CASSRNQGAAEQYF.

The V and J genes are TRBV6-6 and TRBJ1-6, with D unclear. Trimming took 0 bases from V and 6 from J, leaving 9 bases between them. The CDR3 contains 15 residues. Germline V gene sequence: CDR1 MNHNY, CDR2 SVGAGI (reference sequence). In DNA form, the CDR3 reads TGTGCCAGCAGTTACTCTCAGCGGGGTAATTCACCCCTCCACTTT. This gives the protein CASSYSQRGNSPLHF.

This clonotype has a handful of counts. The CDR3 nucleotides read TGTGCCAGCAGCTTTACACAGGACCGCTATGGCTACACCTTC. It specifies CASSFTQDRYGYTF. The gene calls are TRBV11-1 and TRBJ1-2, with a possible D match to TRBD1 (5 bases). Trimming removed 3 bases at V and 4 bases at J, with 12 bases between. Germline assignment: CDR1 SGHAT and CDR2 FQDESV (reference sequence). CDR3 length equals 14 residues.

This chain joins TRBV19 and TRBJ1-5, with D hard to call. Per the germline V gene, CDR1 is LNHDA and CDR2 is SQIVND (reference sequence). Deletions cut 5 bases from V and 5 bases from J, with 13 bases between. The CDR3 spans 14 residues. The CDR3 region is CASSVGYDYQPQHF. For the CDR3, the DNA is TGTGCCAGTAGTGTGGGATATGACTATCAGCCCCAGCATTTT.

The chain combines TRBV6-6 with TRBJ2-3; D possibly corresponds to TRBD1 (5 bases). Germline CDR1 MNHNY, CDR2 SVGAGI (reference sequence). The V end lost 2 bases, the J end lost 2 bases, and 14 bases lay between the germline ends. The CDR3 sequence is 16 residues long. The CDR3 nucleotides are TGTGCCAGCAGTTACCTCGACAGAGCAGACACAGATACGCAGTATTTT. Translated, it gives CASSYLDRADTDTQYF.

This chain links TRBV7-9 with TRBJ2-5, with D unclear. CDR3 length: 13 residues. V lost 3 bases, J lost 3 bases, and 8 bases lay in between. Looked up from germline, CDR1 is SEHNR and CDR2 is FQNEAQ (reference sequence). CDR3 coding DNA: TGTGCCAGCAGCTTGGGCCTAGAAGAGACCCAGTACTTC. Amino acids: CASSLGLEETQYF.